The 26 T cell receptor beta chains below all came from one sample that was sequenced in a study of blood T cell repertoires in COVID-19. Sequencing was performed with immunoSEQ multiplex PCR; in TCRdb, only in-frame clones are kept and a portion is missing. The data hold 400,000 to 550,000 clones, with approximately 90% observed a single time. Sequences were obtained from peripheral blood. These receptors came from a woman in her 30s with acute or convalescent COVID-19.

This sequence joins TRBV30 and TRBJ2-7, with 8 positions matching TRBD1. The V gene end was trimmed by 7 bases and the J gene end by 0 bases; junction bases not matched to a gene: 5. Germline CDR1 reads GTSNPN; CDR2 reads SVGIG (reference sequence). The CDR3 runs 13 residues. Here the CDR3 reads CAFDRGRSYEQYF. The CDR3 DNA sequence: TGTGCCTTTGACAGGGGCCGCTCCTACGAGCAGTACTTC.

This clone appeared a few times. The V call is TRBV10-3, the J call TRBJ1-3; D possibly corresponds to TRBD1 (6 bases). Germline V CDR1 and CDR2: ENHRY, SYGVKD. This CDR3 is 14 amino acids long. The V end lost 11 bases, the J end lost 0 bases, and 14 bases lay between the germline ends. CDR3 sequence (DNA): TGTGCCGTACACCGGACAGCCTCTGGAAACACCATATATTTT. This encodes CAVHRTASGNTIYF.

The chain recombines TRBV9 with TRBJ2-1; TRBD2 might be the D (5 bases). Trimming left V 3 bases short and J 0 bases short, with 22 bases between. Germline V gene data show CDR1 as SGDLS and CDR2 as YYNGEE. The CDR3 has 19 amino acids. The CDR3 region is CASSGRGSPLTSSYNEQFF. The CDR3, as DNA: TGTGCCAGCAGCGGCCGGGGATCACCCCTCACGAGCTCCTACAATGAGCAGTTCTTC.

The V call is TRBV11-2, the J call TRBJ1-2; 8 positions match TRBD1. The germline V gene encodes CDR1 SGHAT and CDR2 FQNNGV. The CDR3 is 15 amino acids. Trimming at V came to 5 bases and at J to 3 bases, leaving 8 bases not matched to a gene. CDR3 sequence (DNA): TGTGCCAGCAGCCCAGGACAGGGAAGATACTATGGCTACACCTTC. It translates to CASSPGQGRYYGYTF.

The chain recombines TRBV29-1 with TRBJ2-1, with 9 bases lining up with TRBD2. CDR1 is SQVTM, CDR2 ANQGSEA, per germline. Losses at the gene ends were 5 bases for V and 6 bases for J; bases not matched to a gene: 11. The CDR3 loop spans 15 amino acids. The CDR3 sequence is CSVWAAGGGANEQFF. The CDR3 DNA is TGCAGCGTTTGGGCCGCGGGAGGGGGGGCCAATGAGCAGTTCTTC.

The V gene is TRBV20-1, the J gene TRBJ2-1; 7 nucleotides agree with TRBD1. V gave up 4 bases and J gave up 2 bases; unmatched junction bases: 8. Germline V gene sequence: CDR1 DFQATT, CDR2 SNEGSKA (reference sequence). CDR3 length: 15 amino acids. Here the CDR3 DNA reads TGCAGTGCTATTGACCGGGACAGAGCCTACAATGAGCAGTTCTTC. This sequence encodes CSAIDRDRAYNEQFF.

This rearrangement joins TRBV7-8 to TRBJ1-3, with D perhaps matching TRBD1 (5 bases). Germline CDR1 is SGHVS and CDR2 is FQNEAQ. V lost 1 base and J 0 bases, leaving 10 bases between the germline ends. This CDR3 is 16 amino acids long. The DNA of the CDR3 is TGTGCCAGCAGCTTAGGCGGGGCCTACTCTGGAAACACCATATATTTT. It encodes CASSLGGAYSGNTIYF.

This chain joins TRBV5-1 and TRBJ2-3; TRBD2 matches 11 bases. CDR1 and CDR2 from the germline V gene are SGHRS and YFSETQ. CDR3 length: 16 residues. After removal of 5 bases from V and 2 bases from J, the junction contained 7 bases not matched to a gene. CDR3 nucleotide sequence: TGCGCCAGCAGTCGACGACTAGCGGGGAACACAGATACGCAGTATTTT. It specifies CASSRRLAGNTDTQYF.

The chain employs TRBV7-9 and TRBJ2-1; D is unresolved. Trimming removed 1 base at V and 9 bases at J, with 10 bases between. CDR1 is SEHNR, CDR2 FQNEAQ, per germline (reference sequence). This CDR3 has 13 residues. The CDR3 spells CASSLGADVEQFF. CDR3 nucleotides: TGTGCCAGCAGCTTAGGGGCAGATGTTGAGCAGTTCTTC. The complete variable domain, with remaining parts taken from reference TRBV7-9 and TRBJ2-1, reads DTGVSQNPRHKITKRGQNVTFRCDPISEHNRLYWYRQTLGQGPEFLTYFQNEAQLEKSRLLSDRFSAERPKGSFSTLEIQRTEQGDSAMYLCASSLGADVEQFFGPGTRLTVL.

The V call is TRBV6-5, the J call TRBJ1-1; 8 nucleotides line up with TRBD1. The CDR3 contains 14 residues. Germline lookup yields CDR1 MNHEY and CDR2 SVGAGI. Unmatched junction bases numbered 3, after V lost 5 bases and J lost 1 base. The CDR3 region is CASSQGAGNTEAFF. The CDR3 DNA is TGTGCCAGCAGTCAGGGGGCGGGGAACACTGAAGCTTTCTTT.

V gene TRBV21-1 combines with J gene TRBJ1-6; the DNA was not used to check the table's D call, TRBD1. TRBV21-1 is deemed a pseudogene. This CDR3 comprises 18 residues. The CDR3 DNA reads TGTGCCGCAACCTCCCCTGAACAGGGCCCTATATTAAATTCACCCCTCCACTTT. Its translation is CAATSPEQGPILNSPLHF.

This chain joins TRBV6-6 and TRBJ2-2; 8 bases align to TRBD2. Trimming at V came to 6 bases and at J to 3 bases, leaving 12 bases not matched to a gene. This CDR3 comprises 17 residues. Germline V lookup: CDR1 MNHNY, CDR2 SVGAGI (reference sequence). CDR3 protein: CASSRAFPTSDTGELFF. Here the CDR3 DNA reads TGTGCCAGCAGCCGAGCCTTCCCGACTAGCGACACCGGGGAGCTGTTTTTT.

As regards this clone: In the same sample, other DNA sequences code for this CDR3. V usage is TRBV11-3 and J usage is TRBJ2-1; possible D gene TRBD1, 6 bases. From germline, CDR1 is SGHNT and CDR2 YENEEA. Between the trimmed V and J ends, which lost 6 bases and 3 bases, there was a span of 9 bases. The CDR3 length is 13 residues. The CDR3 DNA reads TGTGCCAGCAGTCTAGGGGGCTACAATGAGCAGTTCTTC. Translated, it gives CASSLGGYNEQFF.

In this sample, this clone turned up many times. Written as DNA, the CDR3 is TGTGCCAGCAGCCAAGTCGGTGGGGCTGGCTCCTACGAGCAGTACTTC. It translates to CASSQVGGAGSYEQYF. This chain uses TRBV3-1 (or the pseudogene TRBV3-2) with TRBJ2-7; possible D gene TRBD1, 5 bases. This CDR3 has 16 amino acids. V lost 1 base to trimming and J lost 0 bases, with 13 bases between them. Germline V gives CDR1 LGHDT, CDR2 YNNKEL (reference sequence).

V and J are TRBV6-4 and TRBJ1-4; the match to TRBD1 covers 7 bases. Germline CDR1 reads MRHNA; CDR2 reads SNTAGT. Germline trimming cut 6 bases from V and 8 bases from J; bases unmatched to any gene: 6. The CDR3 spans 13 residues. DNA of the CDR3: TGTGCCAGCAGAGGGGGCTTGAGGGAAAAACTGTTTTTT. Translated, it gives CASRGGLREKLFF.

J is TRBJ2-2 and V is TRBV12-5; the D is unclear. The germline CDR1 and CDR2 sequences are LGHNT and FRNRAP. The length of the CDR3 is 13 residues. V lost 4 bases and J 2 bases, leaving 5 bases between the germline ends. The CDR3 sequence: CASGSENTGELFF. The CDR3 DNA reads TGTGCTAGTGGTTCAGAAAACACCGGGGAGCTGTTTTTT.

This chain links TRBV12-3 or TRBV12-4 with TRBJ2-7; maybe TRBD2 (6 bases). The CDR3 has 13 residues. V was trimmed by 0 bases and J by 5 bases, leaving 8 bases between them. CDR3 in amino acids: CASSLAREDEQYF. The CDR3 DNA follows: TGTGCCAGCAGTTTAGCGCGGGAAGACGAGCAGTACTTC.

The genes are TRBV5-6 and TRBJ1-6; D is undetermined. The CDR3 is 15 residues long. CDR1 is SGHDT and CDR2 is YYEEEE in the germline V gene. V gave up 0 bases and J gave up 9 bases, with 13 bases separating them. The DNA of the CDR3 is TGTGCCAGCAGCTTGGCCAGGTTAAGGTCTTCACCCCTCCACTTT. This translates into CASSLARLRSSPLHF.

The chain has TRBV19 and TRBJ2-2, with a weak D call TRBD2 (5 bases). V was clipped by 7 bases and J by 6 bases, with 15 bases between them. This CDR3 contains 14 residues. The germline V gene has CDR1 LNHDA and CDR2 SQIVND (reference sequence). The CDR3 reads CASNEGVGAGELFF. DNA for the CDR3: TGTGCCAGTAATGAGGGCGTTGGGGCCGGGGAGCTGTTTTTT.

This clone has only a few counts. The V and J genes are TRBV5-8 and TRBJ2-3, with 9 bases fitting TRBD2. This CDR3 has 15 residues. Trimming took 4 bases from V and 4 from J; bases not matched to a gene: 7. The germline CDR1 and CDR2 sequences are SGHTS and YDEGEE. CDR3: CASSPWRGGPDTQYF. Here the CDR3 DNA reads TGTGCCAGCAGCCCTTGGCGGGGGGGCCCAGATACGCAGTATTTT.

The gene calls are TRBV7-3 and TRBJ2-3; no clear D gene. This CDR3 has 13 residues. CDR1 and CDR2 (germline): SGHTA, FQGTGA. V lost 1 base and J 4 bases, leaving 6 bases between the germline ends. CDR3 residues: CASSLSWPDTQYF. Written as DNA, the CDR3 is TGTGCCAGCAGCTTAAGCTGGCCAGATACGCAGTATTTT.

The V gene is TRBV20-1, the J gene TRBJ1-3; no clear D gene. V lost 2 bases to trimming and J lost 3 bases, with 2 bases between them. Germline CDR1 and CDR2: DFQATT and SNEGSKA (reference sequence). This CDR3 region has 11 residues. CDR3: CSARLGNTIYF. The CDR3 region has the DNA TGCAGTGCTAGACTTGGAAACACCATATATTTT.

V gene TRBV19 combines with J gene TRBJ2-3, with 7 bases fitting TRBD2. Germline V gives CDR1 LNHDA, CDR2 SQIVND (reference sequence). The CDR3 consists of 15 residues. Losses at the gene ends were 2 bases for V and 2 bases for J; bases not matched to a gene: 4. The CDR3: CASSISGGPTDTQYF. The CDR3 DNA reads TGTGCCAGTAGTATATCGGGGGGTCCCACAGATACGCAGTATTTT.

This rearrangement joins TRBV7-9 to TRBJ2-1; tentatively, D is TRBD2 (5 bases). This CDR3 comprises 13 residues. Deletions cut 4 bases from V and 8 bases from J, with 12 bases between. Looked up from germline, CDR1 is SEHNR and CDR2 is FQNEAQ (reference sequence). This CDR3 is CASSSVPGDEQFF. The CDR3 DNA sequence: TGTGCCAGCAGCTCGGTGCCCGGGGATGAGCAGTTCTTC.

The rearrangement joins TRBV18 to TRBJ2-7, with 7 bases lining up with TRBD1. The V gene's germline CDR1 is KGHSH and CDR2 LQKENI. This CDR3 contains 13 residues. Trimming removed 5 bases from V and 4 bases from J; junction bases left unmatched: 5. The CDR3 region is CASSAQGLYEQYF. CDR3 nucleotides: TGTGCCAGCTCAGCACAGGGGTTGTACGAGCAGTACTTC.

This clone was seen only a few times. The genes are TRBV7-3 and TRBJ1-6; possible D gene TRBD1, 5 bases. The V end lost 1 base, the J end lost 9 bases, and 10 bases lay between the germline ends. Germline V CDR1 and CDR2: SGHTA, FQGTGA. CDR3 length: 14 residues. CDR3 residues: CASSLMGQGSPLHF. The CDR3 coding sequence is TGTGCCAGCAGCTTAATGGGTCAGGGTTCACCCCTCCACTTT.